Listed here are 20 T cell receptor beta chains from one sample, sequenced in a study of OX40 agonist ivuxolimab in advanced cancers. Preparation of the library involved the immunoSEQ multiplex PCR assay. TCRdb limited this immuneACCESS table to in-frame rearrangements with V and J called. A share of clones is missing; checked studies link under half to unresolved V genes, and the rest is unexplained. This sample has 50,000 to 65,000 clones in its table, and around nine tenths of those were observed once. Just under 25% of the sample rests with the top ten. Here the sequenced sample was CD4+ or CD8+ T cells sorted from blood, taken in a trial of the OX40 agonist ivuxolimab. The receptors derive from an adult with an advanced solid tumor such as melanoma, head and neck, liver or kidney cancer.

The chain recombines TRBV19 with TRBJ2-7; D unclear. The V and J ends lost 6 bases and 1 base respectively, with 10 bases between them. The CDR3 runs to 13 residues. Germline CDR1 and CDR2: LNHDA and SQIVND (reference sequence). The CDR3 region has the DNA TGTGCCAGTAGCCCTGCGTTGTCCTACGAGCAGTACTTC. Amino acid sequence: CASSPALSYEQYF.

V is TRBV29-1 and J is TRBJ2-4, with D maybe TRBD1 (6 bases). CDR1 is SQVTM, CDR2 ANQGSEA, per germline. The CDR3 consists of 12 residues. V gave up 8 bases and J gave up 9 bases, with 17 bases separating them. CDR3 sequence: CSTTETTGIQYF. The CDR3 nucleotides are TGCAGCACCACGGAAACGACAGGCATTCAGTACTTC.

This chain joins TRBV21-1 and TRBJ2-5; TRBD1, the table's D call, lacks a check against the DNA. TRBV21-1 is classified as a pseudogene. CDR3 size: 15 residues. The CDR3 loop reads CASSKGGTSQETQYF. The CDR3 DNA reads as TGTGCCAGCAGCAAAGGGGGGACATCCCAAGAGACCCAGTACTTC.

This chain links TRBV9 with TRBJ2-5, with 11 positions matching TRBD2. V lost 0 bases, J lost 3 bases, and 1 base stayed unmatched. This CDR3 has 15 residues. Germline CDR1 SGDLS, CDR2 YYNGEE. The CDR3 sequence: CASSVGGLAEETQYF. In DNA, the CDR3 is TGTGCCAGCAGCGTAGGGGGACTAGCGGAAGAGACCCAGTACTTC.

The rearrangement uses TRBV5-1 and TRBJ2-1; D remains unclear. The CDR3 covers 15 residues. CDR1 is SGHRS, CDR2 YFSETQ, per germline. V was trimmed by 0 bases and J by 5 bases, leaving 12 bases between them. The CDR3 DNA reads as TGCGCCAGCAGCTTGGGGGATCTTTGGAACAATGAGCAGTTCTTC. It translates to CASSLGDLWNNEQFF.

This clone has only a few counts. The rearrangement joins TRBV19 to TRBJ2-7; tentatively, D is TRBD2 (5 bases). This CDR3 is 13 amino acids long. The germline V and J ends were trimmed by 5 bases and 7 bases, with 15 bases remaining between them. In germline, CDR1 is LNHDA, CDR2 SQIVND (reference sequence). CDR3 amino acids: CASSPGLYWEQYF. CDR3 DNA: TGTGCCAGTAGTCCCGGACTGTATTGGGAGCAGTACTTC.

V and J are TRBV21-1 and TRBJ2-5; the table's D gene call, TRBD2, was not cross checked with the DNA. TRBV21-1 is deemed a pseudogene. This CDR3 has 14 amino acids. In DNA, the CDR3 is TGTGCCAGCAGCAACGGAGGGTTTTGGGAGACCCAGTACTTC. It yields the protein CASSNGGFWETQYF.

The rearrangement uses TRBV11-3 and TRBJ2-7; no firm D call. V was trimmed by 1 base and J by 6 bases, leaving 10 bases between them. CDR3 length equals 13 residues. The germline V gene has CDR1 SGHNT and CDR2 YENEEA. The DNA of the CDR3 is TGTGCCAGCAGCTTAGTGCTCCTAGGCGAGCAGTACTTC. It encodes CASSLVLLGEQYF.

This chain links TRBV7-2 with TRBJ2-7, with D possibly being TRBD1 (5 bases). Germline assignment: CDR1 SGHTA and CDR2 FQGNSA. The CDR3 loop spans 11 amino acids. V gave up 5 bases and J gave up 4 bases, with 6 bases separating them. CDR3 DNA sequence: TGTGCCAGCAGCAAGGGGTACGAGCAGTACTTC. It codes for CASSKGYEQYF. Full variable domain (rest looked up from reference TRBV7-2 and TRBJ2-7): GAGVSQSPSNKVTEKGKDVELRCDPISGHTALYWYRQSLGQGLEFLIYFQGNSAPDKSGLPSDRFSAERTGGSVSTLTIQRTQQEDSAVYLCASSKGYEQYFGPGTRLTVT.

This rearrangement joins TRBV7-2 to TRBJ2-7; TRBD2 agrees at 8 bases. Germline V gene sequence: CDR1 SGHTA, CDR2 FQGNSA. This CDR3 region has 18 residues. V shed 5 bases and J 3 bases; nucleotides not matched to a gene: 18. The CDR3: CASSLGGPAGGIYYEQYF. In DNA, the CDR3 is TGTGCCAGCAGCCTAGGTGGTCCGGCGGGAGGAATCTACTACGAGCAGTACTTC.

The chain links TRBV25-1 to TRBJ2-7; D gene unclear. With 8 bases removed from V and 8 bases from J, the gap between germline ends came to 19 bases. Looked up from germline, CDR1 is MGHDK and CDR2 is SYGVNS. The CDR3 covers 13 residues. Written as DNA, the CDR3 is TGTGCCAGCCACGACCTTTTGGCGGTGAAGCAGTACTTC. Its translation is CASHDLLAVKQYF.

The chain has TRBV2 and TRBJ2-2; D not certain. The CDR3 contains 17 residues. The germline gives CDR1 SNHLY, CDR2 FYNNEI. The V gene lost 4 bases and the J gene lost 0 bases, with 15 bases spanning the gap. Here the CDR3 DNA reads TGTGCCAGCAGTGTCCCTCGTGGTGAGACGAACACCGGGGAGCTGTTTTTT. Its translation is CASSVPRGETNTGELFF.

The rearrangement uses TRBV30 and TRBJ1-2, with TRBD1 matching over 9 bases. CDR3 length: 13 amino acids. Germline-derived CDR1 and CDR2 are GTSNPN and SVGIG (reference sequence). V was pared by 6 bases and J by 3 bases, with 5 bases of the junction left unmatched. The CDR3 DNA reads TGTGCCTGCCGGGACAGGGAGGACTATGGCTACACCTTC. Its protein product is CACRDREDYGYTF.

The rearrangement joins TRBV28 to TRBJ2-4; a possible D gene is TRBD1 (5 bases). The CDR3 is 15 amino acids. Trimming cost V 3 bases and J 3 bases, with 12 bases left between them. From germline, CDR1 is MDHEN and CDR2 SYDVKM. CDR3 nucleotides: TGTGCCAGCAGTTTTAGGGGCAGGAACAAAAACATTCAGTACTTC. Translation: CASSFRGRNKNIQYF.

The V and J genes are TRBV27 and TRBJ1-1, with TRBD1 as a possible D gene (5 bases). This CDR3 has 15 amino acids. Looked up from germline, CDR1 is MNHEY and CDR2 is SMNVEV (reference sequence). Trimming cost V 3 bases and J 6 bases, with 17 bases left between them. DNA of the CDR3: TGTGCCAGCAGTTTTGGGAGTCCCGAGACAGCTGAAGCTTTCTTT. It is translated as CASSFGSPETAEAFF.

Comment on this clone: Relative to the germline gene, one junction end is altered; a read error may explain this. The V and J genes are TRBV11-3 and TRBJ2-1, with D maybe TRBD2 (5 bases). From germline, CDR1 is SGHNT and CDR2 YENEEA. The CDR3 spans 13 residues. For the CDR3, the DNA is TGTGCCAGCAACTTATGGTCGGGGAATGAGCAGTTCTTC. Translated: CASNLWSGNEQFF. The variable domain in full, with the rest retrieved from reference TRBV11-3 and TRBJ2-1, is EAGVVQSPRYKIIEKKQPVAFWCNPISGHNTLYWYLQNLGQGPELLIRYENEEAVDDSQLPKDRFSAERLKGVDSTLKIQPAELGDSAVYLCASNLWSGNEQFFGPGTRLTVL.

The table lists this clone with a few counts. The chain couples TRBV28 to TRBJ2-7; possibly TRBD1 or TRBD2 for D (5 bases each). Germline assignment: CDR1 MDHEN and CDR2 SYDVKM. Trimming stripped 3 bases from V and 2 bases from J, with 11 bases between. CDR3 length: 14 amino acids. CDR3 DNA sequence: TGTGCCAGCAGTTTCCTGGGACGGCCCTACGAGCAGTACTTC. As protein: CASSFLGRPYEQYF.

The rearrangement uses TRBV11-2 and TRBJ2-1; TRBD2 matches 8 bases. J lost 6 bases, V lost 1 base, and 2 bases had no gene match. The germline V gene encodes CDR1 SGHAT and CDR2 FQNNGV. The CDR3 covers 14 residues. The CDR3 loop is CASSLGAGANEQFF. In DNA form, the CDR3 reads TGTGCCAGCAGCTTAGGAGCGGGAGCCAATGAGCAGTTCTTC.

V and J are TRBV19 and TRBJ2-5; D is unclear. Per the germline V gene, CDR1 is LNHDA and CDR2 is SQIVND (reference sequence). V was trimmed by 8 bases and J by 2 bases, leaving 12 bases between them. The CDR3 has 13 residues. The CDR3 is CASGPVGQETQYF. DNA of the CDR3: TGTGCCAGTGGCCCCGTGGGGCAAGAGACCCAGTACTTC.

The chain is built from TRBV6-6 and TRBJ2-7; the D is unclear. CDR3 length: 13 residues. Germline CDR1 and CDR2: MNHNY and SVGAGI (reference sequence). V was cut by 0 bases and J by 5 bases, with 8 bases left in between. The chain's CDR3 is CASSYSPDHEQYF. Written as DNA, the CDR3 is TGTGCCAGCAGTTACTCTCCGGACCACGAGCAGTACTTC.